This T cell receptor beta chain appears in the sequencing data of a study of cytomegalovirus exposure and HLA in healthy donors. Study-wide context: Earlier work reported roughly 120 million unique TCR beta sequences from 180 million or so T cells. Study-wide results and limits: Specificity of three CMV-associated chains for CMV antigens was verified in vitro. Being indistinguishable, some V segments were excluded, TRBV6-2 and TRBV6-3 among them. The likely explanation for a cluster of highly shared sequence variants was sequencing artifact.

Concerning this clone: Its antigen remains unidentified.

The CDR3 is 13 amino acids. The germline V and J ends were trimmed by 3 bases and 3 bases, with 9 bases remaining between them. CDR1 and CDR2 (germline): SEHNR, FQNEAQ (reference sequence). PCR primers comprised 60 Vbeta and 13 Jbeta primers. The assay was immunoSEQ multiplex PCR, and TCRdb's table has in-frame clones only and misses some. This sample's table reports 150,000 or so clones. Sequencing was done on a sample of PBMCs. The rearrangement joins TRBV7-9 to TRBJ2-7; D gene ambiguous. This clonotype originated in a man younger than 35 in good health and CMV-seronegative. CDR3 residues: CASSFTEFYEQYF. The CDR3 DNA sequence: TGTGCCAGCAGCTTTACAGAATTCTACGAGCAGTACTTC.